The 23 T cell receptor beta chains reported below all come from one sample, sequenced in a study of T cells expressing NK-cell markers. TCRdb reworked the 5' RACE reads into one entry per CDR3 protein, no DNA. Across over 100,000 distinct CDR3 sequences, the top ten clones capture less than 20% of the sample. Sequenced: blood T cells: a sorted CD56 or NKG2C T cell subset, CD4+ or CD8+ T cells, or bulk PBMC T cells (not recorded which). The receptors were sampled from a woman between 18 and 70 years old in good health.

The chain is built from TRBV6-5 and TRBJ2-7; the TRBD1 assignment by TCRdb is unverifiable without DNA. CDR3 size: 15 residues. Germline loops: CDR1 MNHEY, CDR2 SVGAGI. The CDR3 sequence is CASSYSRDTSYEQYF.

The chain couples TRBV11-1 to TRBJ2-3; the D gene TCRdb calls, TRBD2, cannot be checked with no DNA. This CDR3 is 18 amino acids long. Germline values: CDR1 SGHAT, CDR2 FQDESV (reference sequence). The CDR3 loop reads CASSSPPGLAGVGDTQYF.

CDR3 in amino acids: CASSLNPDLRSYEQYF. V is TRBV7-2 and J is TRBJ2-7. Germline values: CDR1 SGHTA, CDR2 FQGNSA. CDR3 length: 16 amino acids.

The chain is built from TRBV5-8 and TRBJ2-1; no DNA is available, so the TRBD2 call from TCRdb remains unchecked. The germline V gene encodes CDR1 SGHTS and CDR2 YDEGEE. This CDR3 spans 13 amino acids. The chain's CDR3 is CASRHSGGSEQFF.

CDR3 amino acids: CSASPTGEGEQYF. The V call is TRBV20-1, the J call TRBJ2-7; TCRdb lists TRBD1, though no DNA is available to test this call. The length of the CDR3 is 13 residues. Germline CDR1 is DFQATT and CDR2 is SNEGSKA (reference sequence).

This chain joins TRBV6-5 and TRBJ1-1. The germline CDR1 and CDR2 sequences are MNHEY and SVGAGI. The CDR3 loop spans 16 amino acids. The CDR3 loop reads CASSYSPLGEDTEAFF.

The chain carries TRBV14 and TRBJ2-5; the TRBD2 assignment by TCRdb is unverifiable without DNA. Germline V CDR1 and CDR2: SGHDN, FVKESK. The CDR3 totals 16 residues. This CDR3 reads CASSHRTSVYQETQYF.

This chain's CDR3 is CATTEGSRLYNEQFF. V is TRBV12-3 or TRBV12-4 and J is TRBJ2-1; checking the TCRdb D call of TRBD2 is not possible without DNA. The CDR3 is made up of 15 amino acids.

V usage is TRBV29-1 and J usage is TRBJ2-3. CDR1 is SQVTM, CDR2 ANQGSEA, per germline. This CDR3 is 12 amino acids long. This CDR3 reads CSVGRGTDTQYF.

The rearrangement joins TRBV28 to TRBJ1-6. The CDR3 runs to 14 residues. Germline V gene lookup returns CDR1 MDHEN and CDR2 SYDVKM. CDR3 residues: CASSSLMGNSPLHF.

The rearrangement links TRBV4-2 to TRBJ2-1; TCRdb gives TRBD2 as the D gene, but with no DNA this cannot be confirmed. The CDR3 contains 13 residues. Germline V gene sequence: CDR1 LGHNA, CDR2 YNFKEQ. This CDR3 reads CASSQEGSREQFF.

The chain employs TRBV6-4 and TRBJ2-6. CDR1 MRHNA and CDR2 SNTAGT come from the germline V gene. The CDR3 has 16 amino acids. The CDR3 reads CASSDSGGSGANVLTF.

This sequence joins TRBV6-5 and TRBJ2-3; TCRdb names TRBD1, which stays unverified in the absence of DNA. Germline V CDR1 and CDR2: MNHEY, SVGAGI. The CDR3 has 16 residues. This CDR3 is CASSYYGGGSTDTQYF.

The rearrangement uses TRBV5-1 and TRBJ2-3; TCRdb designates TRBD2, a call that cannot be tested without DNA. Germline V gives CDR1 SGHRS, CDR2 YFSETQ. The CDR3 has 18 residues. The CDR3 is CASSPPLLALPTSDTQYF.

V gene TRBV4-1 combines with J gene TRBJ1-1; the D call of TRBD1 rests on TCRdb alone, since no DNA is present to check it. Germline values: CDR1 MGHRA, CDR2 YSYEKL. The CDR3 contains 14 residues. The CDR3 loop is CASQWGQGNTEAFF.

The gene calls are TRBV28 and TRBJ1-2; TCRdb designates TRBD1, a call that cannot be tested without DNA. Germline V gene lookup returns CDR1 MDHEN and CDR2 SYDVKM. This CDR3 is built from 13 residues. The CDR3 is CASRLDREGGYTF.

The chain carries TRBV20-1 and TRBJ2-7. CDR3 size: 11 residues. Germline assignment: CDR1 DFQATT and CDR2 SNEGSKA (reference sequence). CDR3 sequence: CSARGLNEQYF.

This chain uses TRBV12-3 or TRBV12-4 with TRBJ2-1. The CDR3 consists of 12 residues. CDR3 amino acids: CASSLGTVEQFF.

The V and J genes are TRBV11-2 and TRBJ2-1; TCRdb outputs TRBD2, but without DNA this stays unchecked. Germline CDR1 reads SGHAT; CDR2 reads FQNNGV. The CDR3 is 15 amino acids. The CDR3 loop reads CASSLLAGVYNEQFF.

The V and J genes are TRBV9 and TRBJ2-2. Germline CDR1 is SGDLS and CDR2 is YYNGEE. The CDR3 runs to 13 residues. The CDR3 spells CASSVQGSGELFF. Full variable domain (rest looked up from reference TRBV9 and TRBJ2-2): DSGVTQTPKHLITATGQRVTLRCSPRSGDLSVYWYQQSLDQGLQFLIQYYNGEERAKGNILERFSAQQFPDLHSELNLSSLELGDSALYFCASSVQGSGELFFGEGSRLTVL.

The V call is TRBV20-1, the J call TRBJ2-2; TCRdb designates TRBD2, a call that cannot be tested without DNA. Germline values: CDR1 DFQATT, CDR2 SNEGSKA (reference sequence). CDR3 size: 16 residues. CDR3 in amino acids: CSARDRASGFTGELFF.

The chain has TRBV19 and TRBJ2-1; with no DNA, the TCRdb D assignment of TRBD2 cannot be verified. The CDR3 spans 15 residues. Germline V gives CDR1 LNHDA, CDR2 SQIVND (reference sequence). Here the CDR3 reads CASNALAGGFNEQFF.

This rearrangement joins TRBV14 to TRBJ1-2; the D gene TCRdb calls, TRBD1, cannot be checked with no DNA. Germline CDR1 reads SGHDN; CDR2 reads FVKESK. CDR3 length: 12 amino acids. The CDR3 sequence is CASSGGNYGYTF. The full variable domain, its missing parts supplied by reference TRBV14 and TRBJ1-2, is EAGVTQFPSHSVIEKGQTVTLRCDPISGHDNLYWYRRVMGKEIKFLLHFVKESKQDESGMPNNRFLAERTGGTYSTLKVQPAELEDSGVYFCASSGGNYGYTFGSGTRLTVV.